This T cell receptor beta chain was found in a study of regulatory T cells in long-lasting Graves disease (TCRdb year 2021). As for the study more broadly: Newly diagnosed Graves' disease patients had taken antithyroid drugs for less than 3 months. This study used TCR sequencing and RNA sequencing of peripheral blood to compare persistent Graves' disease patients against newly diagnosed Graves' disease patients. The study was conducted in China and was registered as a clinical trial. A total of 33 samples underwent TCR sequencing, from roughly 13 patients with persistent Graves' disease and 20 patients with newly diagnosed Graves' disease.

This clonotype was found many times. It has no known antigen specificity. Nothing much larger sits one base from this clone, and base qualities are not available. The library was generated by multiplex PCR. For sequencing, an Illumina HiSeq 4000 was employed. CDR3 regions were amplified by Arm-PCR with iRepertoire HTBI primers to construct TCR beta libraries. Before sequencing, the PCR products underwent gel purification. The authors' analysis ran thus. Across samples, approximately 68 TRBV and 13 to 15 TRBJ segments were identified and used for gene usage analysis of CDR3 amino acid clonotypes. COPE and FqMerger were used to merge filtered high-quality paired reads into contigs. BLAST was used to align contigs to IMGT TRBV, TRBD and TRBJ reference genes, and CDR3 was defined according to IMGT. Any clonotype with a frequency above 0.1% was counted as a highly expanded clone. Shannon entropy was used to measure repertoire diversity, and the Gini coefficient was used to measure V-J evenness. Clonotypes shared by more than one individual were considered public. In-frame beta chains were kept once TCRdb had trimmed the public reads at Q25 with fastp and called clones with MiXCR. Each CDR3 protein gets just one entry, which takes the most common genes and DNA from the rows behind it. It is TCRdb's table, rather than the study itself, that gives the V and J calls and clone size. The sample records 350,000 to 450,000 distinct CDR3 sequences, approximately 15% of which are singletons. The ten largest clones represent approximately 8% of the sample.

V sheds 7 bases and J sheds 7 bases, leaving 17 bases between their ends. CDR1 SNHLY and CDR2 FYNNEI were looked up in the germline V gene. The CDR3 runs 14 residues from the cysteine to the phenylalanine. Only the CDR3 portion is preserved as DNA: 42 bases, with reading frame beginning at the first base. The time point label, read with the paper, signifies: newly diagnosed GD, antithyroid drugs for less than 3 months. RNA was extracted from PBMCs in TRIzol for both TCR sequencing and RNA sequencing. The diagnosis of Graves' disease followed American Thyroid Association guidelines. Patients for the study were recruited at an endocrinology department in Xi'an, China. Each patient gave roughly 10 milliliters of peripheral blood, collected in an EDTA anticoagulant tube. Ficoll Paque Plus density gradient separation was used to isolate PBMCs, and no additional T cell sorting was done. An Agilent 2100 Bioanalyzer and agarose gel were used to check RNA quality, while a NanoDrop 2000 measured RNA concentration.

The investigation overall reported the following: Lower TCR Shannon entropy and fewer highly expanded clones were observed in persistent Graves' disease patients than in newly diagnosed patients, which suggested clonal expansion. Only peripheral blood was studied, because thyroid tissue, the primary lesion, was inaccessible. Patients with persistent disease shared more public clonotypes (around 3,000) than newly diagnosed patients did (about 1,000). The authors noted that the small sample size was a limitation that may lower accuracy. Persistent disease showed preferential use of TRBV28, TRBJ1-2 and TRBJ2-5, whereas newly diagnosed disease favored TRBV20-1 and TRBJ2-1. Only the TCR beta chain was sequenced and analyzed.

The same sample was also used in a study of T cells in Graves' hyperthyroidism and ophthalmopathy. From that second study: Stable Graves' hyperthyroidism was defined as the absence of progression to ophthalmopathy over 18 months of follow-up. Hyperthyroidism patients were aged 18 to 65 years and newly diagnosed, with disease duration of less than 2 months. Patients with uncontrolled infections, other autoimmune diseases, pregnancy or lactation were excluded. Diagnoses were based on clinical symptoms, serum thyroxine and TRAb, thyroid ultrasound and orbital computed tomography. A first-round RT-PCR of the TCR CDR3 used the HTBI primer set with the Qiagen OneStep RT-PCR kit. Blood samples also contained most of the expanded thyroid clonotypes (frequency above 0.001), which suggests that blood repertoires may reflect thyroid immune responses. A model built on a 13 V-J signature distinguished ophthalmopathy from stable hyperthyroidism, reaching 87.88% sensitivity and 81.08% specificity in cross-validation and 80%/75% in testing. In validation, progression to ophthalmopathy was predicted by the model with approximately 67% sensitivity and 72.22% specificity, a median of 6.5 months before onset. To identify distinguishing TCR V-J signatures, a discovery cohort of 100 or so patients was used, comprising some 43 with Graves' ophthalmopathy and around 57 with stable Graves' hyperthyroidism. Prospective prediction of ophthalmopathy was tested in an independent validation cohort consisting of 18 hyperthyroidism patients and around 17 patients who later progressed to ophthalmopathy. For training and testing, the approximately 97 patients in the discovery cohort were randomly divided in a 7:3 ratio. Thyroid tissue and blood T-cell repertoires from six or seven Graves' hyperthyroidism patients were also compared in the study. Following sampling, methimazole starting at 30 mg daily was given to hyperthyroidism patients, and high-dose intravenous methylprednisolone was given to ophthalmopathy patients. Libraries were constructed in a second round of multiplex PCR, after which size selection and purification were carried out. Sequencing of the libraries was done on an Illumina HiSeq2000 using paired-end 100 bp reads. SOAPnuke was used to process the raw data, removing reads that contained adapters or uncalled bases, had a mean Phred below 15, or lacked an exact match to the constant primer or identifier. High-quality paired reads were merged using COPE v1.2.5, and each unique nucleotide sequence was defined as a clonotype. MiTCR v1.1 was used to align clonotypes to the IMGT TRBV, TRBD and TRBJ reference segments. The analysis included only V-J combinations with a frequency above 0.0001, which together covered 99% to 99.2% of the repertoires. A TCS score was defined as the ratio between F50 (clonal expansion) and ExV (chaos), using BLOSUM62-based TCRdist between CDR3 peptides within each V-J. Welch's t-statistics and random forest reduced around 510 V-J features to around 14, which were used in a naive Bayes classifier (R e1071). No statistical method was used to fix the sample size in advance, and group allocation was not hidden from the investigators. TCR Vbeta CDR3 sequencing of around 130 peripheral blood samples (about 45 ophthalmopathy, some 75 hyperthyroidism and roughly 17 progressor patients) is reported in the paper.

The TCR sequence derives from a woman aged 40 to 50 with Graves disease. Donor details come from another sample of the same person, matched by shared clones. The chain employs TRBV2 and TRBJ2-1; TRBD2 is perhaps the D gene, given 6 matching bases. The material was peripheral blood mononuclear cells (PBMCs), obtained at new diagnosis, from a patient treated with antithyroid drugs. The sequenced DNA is TGTGCCAGCACTTACAAGCGGGTGGAGAATGAGCAGTTCTTC. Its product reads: CASTYKRVENEQFF.